These T cell receptor beta chains were read from a single sample in a study of immune cell composition in non-small cell lung cancer. TCRdb's copy holds only in-frame clones and misses some; the assay was immunoSEQ multiplex PCR. The sample records fewer than 3,500 clones, 74% being singletons. The sequencing input was lung tumor tissue. The receptors derive from a human donor with non-small cell lung cancer. CDR3s leave out the opening cysteine and the closing phenylalanine or tryptophan.

v_call | cdr3_aa
TRBV19 | ASSIEGGTYNEQF
TRBV27 | ASSPIAGGSYNEQF
TRBV4-3 | ASTHRLPLDRSEKLF
TRBV4-1 | ASSPHSSGSGNTIY
TRBV15 | ATSRVGTGRTGELF
TRBV7-9 | ASSLLGHEQY
TRBV7-2 | ASSYTASGNTIY
TRBV5-4 | ASNSGASGSLYEQY
TRBV6-5 | ASSPVGGIEAF
TRBV19 | ASSPTSGSLETQY
TRBV6-5 | ASSYSNRLNQPQH
TRBV5-1 | ASSLDAGGPHSPLH
TRBV5-4 | ASNRGQGGLSGANVLT
TRBV29-1 | SVEDREGMNTEAF
TRBV7-3 | ASSKEVQETQY
TRBV28 | ASSLSPGGVYEQY
TRBV5-1 | ASQGGTGGSGANVLT
TRBV27 | ASSLDRDGEKLF
TRBV16 | ASSQVLGGTEAF
TRBV11-3 | ASSLGGLSNQPQH
TRBV2 | ASSRQGSNYGYT
TRBV6-1 | ASSESYSHEQY
TRBV27 | ASSPLFQETQY
TRBV28 | ASSFSDTTTDTQY
TRBV7-7 | ASTTDEGPTGELF
TRBV9 | ASSVGSGHTEAF
TRBV6-5 | ASTPRPGGGYT
TRBV5-1 | ASRSPGYGANVLT
TRBV18 | ASSPILGQGPNYGYT
TRBV5-6 | ASSLAWNTEAF
TRBV7-6 | ASSPGSGSTGELF